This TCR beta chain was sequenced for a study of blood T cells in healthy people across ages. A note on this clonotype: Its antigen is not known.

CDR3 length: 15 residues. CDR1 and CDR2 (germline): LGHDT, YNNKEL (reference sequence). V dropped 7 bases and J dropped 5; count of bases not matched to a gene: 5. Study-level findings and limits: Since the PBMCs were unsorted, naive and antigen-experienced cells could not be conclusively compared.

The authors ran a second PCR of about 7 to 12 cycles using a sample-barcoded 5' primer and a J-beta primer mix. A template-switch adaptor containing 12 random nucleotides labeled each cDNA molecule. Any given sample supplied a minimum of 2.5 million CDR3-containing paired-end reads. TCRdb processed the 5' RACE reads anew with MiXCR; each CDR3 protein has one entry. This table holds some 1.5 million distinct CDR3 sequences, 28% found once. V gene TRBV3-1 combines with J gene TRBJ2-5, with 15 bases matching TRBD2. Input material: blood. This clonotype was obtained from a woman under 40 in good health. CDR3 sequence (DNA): TGTGCCAGCATCCTCGGACTAGCGGGGGGGGAGACCCAGTACTTC. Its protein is CASILGLAGGETQYF.